Each of the 21 T cell receptor beta chains below was sequenced from the same sample in a study of blood T cell repertoires in COVID-19 (dated by TCRdb to the early 2020s). Library preparation used the immunoSEQ multiplex PCR assay. TCRdb's version of the immuneACCESS table is confined to in-frame rearrangements and falls short of the full clone set. An unresolved V gene accounts for under half of the shortfall where checked; the remainder is of unknown origin. The sample table holds fewer than 250,000 clones, of which under 90% were seen once. Clones ranked in the top ten supply less than 2% of the sample. Input material: PBMCs or T cells enriched from blood (not recorded which). These receptors all come from a man in his 60s who had recovered from COVID-19.

This chain connects TRBV5-1 to TRBJ2-1; 7 bases align to TRBD1. V was clipped by 4 bases and J by 5 bases; unmatched bases: 9. CDR1 and CDR2 (germline): SGHRS, YFSETQ. CDR3 length: 15 amino acids. The CDR3 coding sequence is TGCGCCAGCAGCCCCTGGGGACAGATAAACAATGAGCAGTTCTTC. Protein: CASSPWGQINNEQFF.

The chain combines TRBV7-2 with TRBJ2-5; 10 bases are a match to TRBD1. V gave up 1 base and J gave up 5 bases; unmatched junction bases: 4. From germline, CDR1 is SGHTA and CDR2 FQGNSA. The CDR3 spans 15 residues. CDR3: CASSLGQGAWETQYF. The CDR3 DNA reads as TGTGCCAGCAGCTTAGGACAGGGGGCTTGGGAGACCCAGTACTTC.

The rearrangement links TRBV5-4 to TRBJ1-3; D is undetermined. CDR1 is SGHNT, CDR2 YYREEE, per germline (reference sequence). This CDR3 comprises 14 residues. The ends were cut back, 0 bases at V and 2 bases at J, with 6 bases in the middle. CDR3 sequence (DNA): TGTGCCAGCAGCTTGGAGCGAGCTGGAAACACCATATATTTT. Protein: CASSLERAGNTIYF.

This clone appeared once. The gene calls are TRBV19 and TRBJ1-5; 9 bases map to TRBD1. Per the germline V gene, CDR1 is LNHDA and CDR2 is SQIVND (reference sequence). J gave up 4 bases and V 9 bases, and 4 bases lay outside the gene matches. The CDR3 totals 13 residues. The CDR3 DNA reads as TGTGCCAGCCGGGACAGGGAAAATCAGCCCCAGCATTTT. This codes for CASRDRENQPQHF.

This clone was seen just once. This chain links TRBV4-1 with TRBJ1-4, with D perhaps matching TRBD1 (5 bases). The V and J ends lost 0 bases and 7 bases respectively, with 15 bases between them. CDR1 is MGHRA, CDR2 YSYEKL, per germline. There are 16 residues in the CDR3. The CDR3 is CASSQEWGLRVEKLFF. The CDR3 DNA follows: TGCGCCAGCAGCCAAGAATGGGGACTTCGAGTTGAAAAACTGTTTTTT.

The rearrangement joins TRBV5-1 to TRBJ2-2, with TRBD1 matching over 7 bases. CDR1 is SGHRS and CDR2 is YFSETQ in the germline V gene. The CDR3 length is 15 residues. Losses at the gene ends were 0 bases for V and 3 bases for J; bases not matched to a gene: 2. Here the CDR3 reads CASSLGQGDTGELFF. DNA for the CDR3: TGCGCCAGCAGCTTGGGACAGGGAGACACCGGGGAGCTGTTTTTT.

In DNA, the CDR3 is TGTGCCAGCAGCTTGGGGCAAATTAGCAATCAGCCCCAGCATTTT. It encodes CASSLGQISNQPQHF. The V call is TRBV5-7, the J call TRBJ1-5; D unresolved. TRBV5-7 is given ORF status, its function remaining uncertain. V was trimmed by 0 bases and J by 0 bases, leaving 7 bases between them. CDR3 size: 15 residues.

The J gene is TRBJ2-3, the V gene TRBV7-9; D is perhaps TRBD2 (6 bases). The ends were cut back, 1 base at V and 0 bases at J, with 11 bases in the middle. This CDR3 has 16 residues. Germline values: CDR1 SEHNR, CDR2 FQNEAQ (reference sequence). The CDR3 reads CASSLGRGASTDTQYF. The CDR3 region has the DNA TGTGCCAGCAGCTTAGGGCGCGGGGCTAGCACAGATACGCAGTATTTT.

The J gene is TRBJ2-3, the V gene TRBV7-6, with a weak D call TRBD2 (6 bases). The CDR3 has 17 amino acids. From germline, CDR1 is SGHVS and CDR2 FNYEAQ. Trimming left V 0 bases short and J 1 base short, with 14 bases between. CDR3 protein: CASSLAAWQRGTDTQYF. The CDR3 nucleotides are TGTGCCAGCAGCTTAGCCGCCTGGCAGCGGGGCACAGATACGCAGTATTTT. The full variable domain, in which reference TRBV7-6 and TRBJ2-3 provide the parts outside the CDR3, is GAGVSQSPRYKVTKRGQDVALRCDPISGHVSLYWYRQALGQGPEFLTYFNYEAQQDKSGLPNDRFSAERPEGSISTLTIQRTEQRDSAMYRCASSLAAWQRGTDTQYFGPGTRLTVL.

The CDR3 region has the DNA TGTGCTAGTGCCGGCCCAGCACGGGATTCACCCCTCCACTTT. Translation: CASAGPARDSPLHF. This sequence joins TRBV12-5 and TRBJ1-6, with unresolved D. From germline, CDR1 is LGHNT and CDR2 FRNRAP. Trimming stripped 7 bases from V and 8 bases from J, with 15 bases between. CDR3 length equals 14 residues.

The DNA of the CDR3 is TGTGCCATACGCCGGACTAGTGGGACCGGGGAGCTGTTTTTT. Translated, it gives CAIRRTSGTGELFF. The gene calls are TRBV7-8 and TRBJ2-2; 7 bases fit TRBD2. V was pared by 10 bases and J by 5 bases, with 10 bases of the junction left unmatched. The CDR3 covers 14 residues. CDR1 SGHVS and CDR2 FQNEAQ come from the germline V gene.

The chain employs TRBV4-3 and TRBJ2-7; D is perhaps TRBD1 (5 bases). This CDR3 is built from 15 residues. Trimming removed 8 bases at V and 0 bases at J, with 17 bases between. The germline V gene has CDR1 LGHNA and CDR2 YSLEER. The CDR3: CASQLYHRSSYEQYF. The CDR3 DNA sequence: TGCGCCAGCCAACTGTACCACAGGAGCTCCTACGAGCAGTACTTC.

This clone has only a few counts. The rearrangement joins TRBV3-1 (or the pseudogene TRBV3-2) to TRBJ2-3, with 8 bases fitting TRBD1. V shed 2 bases and J 6 bases; nucleotides not matched to a gene: 10. This CDR3 region has 16 residues. CDR1 LGHDT and CDR2 YNNKEL come from the germline V gene (reference sequence). For the CDR3, the DNA is TGTGCCAGCAGCCAACTAACAGGGGGTGGGTCGGATACGCAGTATTTT. This encodes CASSQLTGGGSDTQYF.

The count of this clone is one. The chain joins TRBV4-1 to TRBJ1-5; D is undetermined. The CDR3 loop spans 16 amino acids. The V gene's germline CDR1 is MGHRA and CDR2 YSYEKL. The V end was cut by 1 base, the J end by 0 bases, with 10 bases between. The CDR3 sequence: CASSQGPEGSNQPQHF. The CDR3 DNA reads TGCGCCAGCAGCCAAGGACCTGAGGGTAGCAATCAGCCCCAGCATTTT.

This chain joins TRBV12-3 or TRBV12-4 and TRBJ1-2; D is undetermined. Trimming cost V 5 bases and J 3 bases, with 10 bases left between them. The CDR3 sequence is 13 residues long. The CDR3 DNA sequence: TGTGCCAGCAGTCCACAGCTCTACTATGGCTACACCTTC. Translated: CASSPQLYYGYTF.

The gene calls are TRBV6-5 and TRBJ1-2; D unclear. V was pared by 7 bases and J by 6 bases, with 15 bases between. CDR3 length: 13 residues. CDR1 and CDR2 from the germline V gene are MNHEY and SVGAGI. The chain's CDR3 is CASTPGHTDGYTF. The CDR3, as DNA: TGTGCCAGCACCCCAGGCCACACCGATGGCTACACCTTC.

This chain connects TRBV19 to TRBJ1-4; D is perhaps TRBD1 (5 bases). The CDR3 runs to 12 residues. Germline CDR1 LNHDA, CDR2 SQIVND (reference sequence). V lost 3 bases to trimming and J lost 8 bases, with 7 bases between them. CDR3 DNA sequence: TGTGCCAGTAGTATTTGGGGCGAAAAACTGTTTTTT. This translates into CASSIWGEKLFF.

The V and J genes are TRBV27 and TRBJ1-3, with D unclear. The germline CDR1 and CDR2 sequences are MNHEY and SMNVEV (reference sequence). Between the trimmed V and J ends, which lost 0 bases and 2 bases, there was a span of 8 bases. The CDR3 contains 15 residues. CDR3 loop: CASSLSPGTGNTIYF. CDR3 DNA sequence: TGTGCCAGCAGTTTATCTCCCGGGACTGGAAACACCATATATTTT.

This clone has more than one count but fewer than ten. V usage is TRBV21-1 and J usage is TRBJ2-1; the table assigns TRBD1, which was not confirmed against the DNA. TRBV21-1 is assigned pseudogene status. This CDR3 has 13 amino acids. The CDR3 reads CASRHRVANEQFF. The CDR3 region has the DNA TGTGCCAGCAGACACAGGGTTGCCAATGAGCAGTTCTTC.

This clone was detected only once. The V and J genes are TRBV27 and TRBJ2-3; perhaps TRBD2 as D (6 bases). This CDR3 has 12 amino acids. The V end was cut by 10 bases, the J end by 2 bases, with 10 bases between. Germline V CDR1 and CDR2: MNHEY, SMNVEV (reference sequence). CDR3 coding DNA: TGTGCCACTCGGGGGATCACAGATACGCAGTATTTT. The encoded protein is CATRGITDTQYF.

For this clone: A much larger clone is a single base away; this may be a read error. The chain links TRBV7-9 to TRBJ2-7; 9 nucleotides match TRBD1. Germline V gives CDR1 SEHNR, CDR2 FQNEAQ (reference sequence). This CDR3 has 14 residues. The junction had 7 bases not matched to a gene; V was cut back by 5 bases and J by 5 bases. The DNA of the CDR3 is TGTGCCAGCAGCCAACAGGGGGCGGCCAACGAGCAGTACTTC. It is translated as CASSQQGAANEQYF.